Sequencing of this T cell receptor (beta chain) was carried out in a study of T-cell memory formation after mild COVID-19. Study observations and caveats: Still unconfirmed is whether the second-wave clones peaking on day 37 recognized SARS-CoV-2. CM and EM subsets held most contracting CD4+ clones; EMRA held CD8+ ones.

The CDR3 is 13 residues long. V lost 1 base, J lost 8 bases, and 11 bases lay in between. Germline CDR1 and CDR2: SGHTA and FQGTGA. TCRdb re-called the 5' RACE reads through MiXCR, storing one row per CDR3 protein. Here the sample spans a few hundred thousand distinct CDR3 sequences, under 15% being singletons. This clonotype has only a few counts. The antigen is unknown. The rearrangement uses TRBV7-3 and TRBJ1-2, with unresolved D. The receptor comes from a man younger than 30 who had mild COVID-19 (a few samples of this study predate the infection). Cell type and time point are not known. The specimen was PBMCs or a T cell subset sorted from them (not recorded which). The CDR3 DNA reads TGTGCCAGCAGCTTAAGGAGGGAAATCGGCTACACCTTC. It yields the protein CASSLRREIGYTF.